This TCR beta chain was captured in a study of cytomegalovirus exposure and HLA in healthy donors (dated by TCRdb to 2017 to 2019). About the investigation overall: An earlier analysis of some 500 of the donors reported approximately 290 Gb of sequence data and 100 million to 140 million unique TCR beta sequences from around 200 million T cells. Roughly 300 gigabases of sequencing data and 70 million to 95 million unique TCR sequences made up an early release that covered approximately 650 HLA-typed donors. Of the 300 to 500 genotyped donors, 75% to 85% were placed in the genetic ancestry cluster associated with self-reported Caucasian donors. The study aimed to test whether cataloging public T cell receptors could reveal signatures of past pathogen exposure. The T cell repertoires of some 700 subjects were profiled by immunosequencing and related to cytomegalovirus serostatus. Besides the first cohort of roughly 700 subjects, a separate validation cohort made up of roughly 120 different subjects was used. High-throughput TCR immunosequencing, statistical association of individual TCRs with disease status, and machine learning were combined to predict cytomegalovirus infection status. A later analysis re-analyzed previously published TCR beta repertoires from 500 to 700 donors and added high-resolution HLA genotyping to study TCR occurrence patterns. Rather than drawing on any new phenotypic data, the later analysis identified candidate immune exposures from TCR beta sequences and the way those sequences occurred across donors. An earlier analysis of some 500 of the donors used high-throughput TCR beta sequencing to judge whether each TCR beta V gene segment behaved as functional or pseudogenic. Donor age, sex, ethnicity and CMV serostatus were compiled alongside the repertoire data. In a later genetic analysis, genome-wide SNP genotypes for about three fifths of the roughly 670 donors were used, and that subset was treated as a discovery cohort. All discovery cohort repertoires had been generated on a single sequencing platform. HLA typing included class I and class II loci at four-digit resolution. The number of donors typed differed by locus, with roughly 629-640 for A, B, C, DRB1 and DQB1, about 500 for DQA1, 600 to 610 for DPA1, and 450 to 480 for DPB1. A handful of DR-DQ haplotypes were handled as single units for association and clustering because linkage in the cohort was strong. Among about 400 genotyped donors of the cohort, an average of about 220,000 unique TCR beta nucleotide sequences was sequenced per donor, of which 15% to 20% were non-productive.

The protocol used for the library was the immunoSEQ multiplex PCR assay. For the multiplex PCR, a mixture combining 60 forward primers for TCR Vbeta segments and 13 reverse primers for TCR Jbeta segments was used. Amplification of the CDR3 region of rearranged TCR beta genes was performed with a multiplex PCR assay on genomic DNA. Amplified TCR beta libraries were sequenced as 87-base-pair reads on the Illumina HiSeq System. In the original analysis: A later analysis counted some 74 million unique TCR beta chains across the approximately 700 repertoires, and around 9.9 million of these chains were shared by at least two donors. A nearest-neighbor algorithm error-corrected the raw reads and collapsed the reads into unique sequences, merging closely related sequences to remove PCR and sequencing errors. CDR3 sequences were aligned to IMGT reference sequences to assign V, D and J gene segments. For a sequence to be retained, at least a six-nucleotide match to both a V gene segment and a J gene segment was required. A rearrangement counted as productive if the CDR3 had no stop codons and remained in frame with V and J, and every other rearrangement counted as non-productive. Following IMGT convention, CDR3 was defined as the stretch from the second conserved V-encoded cysteine up to the conserved J-encoded phenylalanine. The earlier analysis of about 530 of the donors excluded any sequence lacking an unambiguous match to a single V gene segment. An earlier analysis of around 600 of the donors classified V segments as functional when productive rearrangements were above 56.7% and as segregating when the standard deviation between donors was above 5%. A statistical classification framework was built for diagnosing cytomegalovirus status from the catalog of TCR beta chain sequences. In a later analysis, V and J genes were assigned by comparing TCR nucleotide sequences against IMGT/GENE-DB human TR gene sequences. Using the TCRdist pipeline, a later analysis assigned CDR3 sequences along with most-parsimonious VDJ recombination scenarios. A later analysis defined each TCR beta chain by its CDR3 amino acid sequence plus V-gene family, and excluded reads lacking a unique V-gene family. As a way to deal with suspected cross-contamination and a sequencing artifact, a later analysis dropped 450 to 600 nucleotide sequences that were highly shared and had low generation probability. For each public chain, a later analysis derived a clonal expansion index from normalized ranks of inferred template counts within each repertoire. In a later analysis, generation probabilities were computed using a VDJ recombination model fitted to out-of-frame rearrangements, and the results were checked against IGoR. Hypergeometric tests were used in a later analysis to score TCR-TCR, TCR-HLA and TCR-CMV co-occurrence, with a repertoire-size bias correction applied to the TCR pairs. In a later analysis, false discovery rates were estimated by permuting HLA or CMV assignments 20 times. In a later analysis, co-occurring TCRs were grouped using DBSCAN, and TCRdist sequence similarity was added for clustering within HLA-allele-positive subsets. Co-occurrence clustering excluded repertoires with fewer than 30,000 or more than 120,000 public chains, plus five with anomalous nucleotide sharing. TCRdb carries this immuneACCESS record with in-frame sequences only. Its versions omit some clonotypes, under half of them owing to an unresolved V gene in the studies checked, with the rest unexplained. V and J calls and clone size are copied from that table; D and trimming were computed from the DNA. For this sample, the table gives about 130,000 clones. The leading ten clones occupy about 1.8% of the sample.

A word on this clone: This clone's antigen is unknown.

What the work shows at the level of the full study, not this receptor alone: The study listed 150 to 200 TCR beta chains as associated with cytomegalovirus. For the cohort, immune exposure information was limited to CMV serostatus. Because counts were too low, roughly 16 rarely observed V segments, including chromosome 9 orphons, were excluded from the earlier analysis of several hundred of the donors. A later analysis found that TCR association rates varied across HLA loci, with DRB1 alleles showing the most associated TCRs and HLA-C alleles the fewest. Some IMGT-functional V segments, including TRBV6-2 and TRBV6-3, could not be distinguished by the 87-base-pair reads and were therefore excluded. A later analysis reported that several top co-occurrence clusters appeared linked to parvovirus B19, influenza, CMV and Epstein-Barr virus. Sequencing depth was assumed to be roughly uniform across donors in the presence/absence analyses, though that assumption may not hold. Compared with the 666-donor mean, donors in an Asian-associated ancestry cluster had fewer N-insertions in productive TCRs, according to a later genetic analysis. The authors suggested that the approach could potentially be extended to other disease states and immunological phenotypes. A further reported finding was that TCR beta sequences accurately predicted the HLA-A and HLA-B alleles for most subjects in the first cohort. In a later analysis, around 17,000 TCR beta sequences were associated with specific HLA alleles at a false discovery rate of 0.05. Correlated functional status among segregating V segments might be attributable to linkage disequilibrium, but an unknown experimental factor could not be ruled out. Strong co-occurrence of HLA alleles, especially DR and DQ, made assigning TCR associations to individual alleles difficult. Compared with equally common non-associated chains, HLA-associated TCR beta chains in a later analysis were more clonally expanded and had lower generation probabilities. In an earlier analysis of about 600 of the donors, most TCR beta V segments appeared in productive rearrangements about 90% or about 30% of the time, broadly matching IMGT annotations. A group of highly shared sequence variants was considered likely to be a technical artifact of the sequencing pipeline. An association between a missense DCLRE1C variant and V-gene and J-gene trimming of TCR beta chains was found in a later genetic analysis and replicated in an independent cohort. The cohort was sequenced for TCR beta chains only, and without alpha or paired-chain data the features that could be detected were limited. Across donors, most TCR sequences were observed very rarely, whereas some public TCRs were present in many individuals. The classifier was reported to diagnose cytomegalovirus status with high specificity and sensitivity in both the original and validation cohorts. In a later analysis, most CMV-associated TCR beta chains were found to appear HLA-restricted, with HLA associations seemingly driven largely by CMV exposure. Because HLA typing was unavailable for some donors at each locus, only the typed subset was used in association tests. Three of the identified cytomegalovirus-associated TCR beta chains were confirmed in vitro to be specific for cytomegalovirus antigens.

In total, approximately 700 healthy bone marrow donors made up the cohort. All cohort members were sampled while nominally healthy, although unrecorded immune exposures were likely present. The donor was CMV seronegative and belonged to the group of 320 or so seronegative cohort members. A peripheral blood sample was collected from each donor, and TCR beta sequencing was performed on peripheral blood mononuclear cells. The Qiagen DNeasy Blood Extraction Kit was used to extract genomic DNA from the blood cell samples. The V end loses 0 bases and the J end loses 2 bases, and a stretch of 8 bases separates them. The CDR3 covers 15 residues, taking in both the cysteine and the phenylalanine. The read is trimmed to its CDR3 DNA, 45 bases read in frame from base 1.

The source of this sequence is a man aged 18 to 30 in good health and CMV-seronegative. Rearrangement joined TRBV5-3 to TRBJ2-2; a weak D assignment points to TRBD1 (5 bases agree). TRBV5-3 is noted as an ORF with a role that remains uncertain. The sequenced sample consisted of PBMCs. The bases are TGTGCCAGAAGCTTGGGGCAGGGAAACACCGGGGAGCTGTTTTTT. Translated, this is CARSLGQGNTGELFF.